Each of the 4 T cell receptor beta chains below was sequenced from the same sample in a study of shared clonotypes between healthy human individuals. TCRdb keeps only in-frame clones here, not all; method: immunoSEQ multiplex PCR. The sample holds some 2,000,000 clones; under 97% are singletons and the top ten take more than 0.1%. Input material: naive CD4+ T cells sorted from blood. Subset in this sample: CD45RA+ positively selected. These receptors originate from a man aged 18 to 29 in good health.

The chain carries TRBV19 and TRBJ1-1; D is perhaps TRBD1 (5 bases). This CDR3 comprises 16 residues. Germline V gene data show CDR1 as LNHDA and CDR2 as SQIVND (reference sequence). Trimming left V 3 bases short and J 1 base short, with 15 bases between. The chain's CDR3 is CASSIQGALGNTEAFF. In DNA form, the CDR3 reads TGTGCCAGTAGTATCCAAGGGGCCCTGGGGAACACTGAAGCTTTCTTT.

The V gene is TRBV2, the J gene TRBJ1-5; D not resolved. Deletions cut 7 bases from V and 6 bases from J, with 13 bases between. This CDR3 comprises 13 residues. Germline CDR1 is SNHLY and CDR2 is FYNNEI. The CDR3 region has the DNA TGTGCCAGCAAGGGCGAGGTAACTCAGCCCCAGCATTTT. Amino acid sequence: CASKGEVTQPQHF.

This chain uses TRBV5-4 with TRBJ2-4, with D possibly TRBD2 on 5 matching bases. The V gene's germline CDR1 is SGHNT and CDR2 YYREEE (reference sequence). V was shortened by 4 bases and J by 3 bases, with 20 bases between the two germline ends. The CDR3 length is 17 residues. DNA for the CDR3: TGTGCCAGCAGCCCACTGACCCAGCGGTTATACAAAAACATTCAGTACTTC. Amino acids: CASSPLTQRLYKNIQYF.

This rearrangement joins TRBV4-3 to TRBJ2-7; the D call may be TRBD1 or TRBD2 (6 bases each). The V and J ends lost 8 bases and 2 bases respectively, with 19 bases between them. The CDR3 is 15 amino acids. Germline loops: CDR1 LGHNA, CDR2 YSLEER. As DNA, the CDR3 is TGCGCCAGCCAACGAGGAACGGGGGCGGCCTACGAGCAGTACTTC. It yields the protein CASQRGTGAAYEQYF.